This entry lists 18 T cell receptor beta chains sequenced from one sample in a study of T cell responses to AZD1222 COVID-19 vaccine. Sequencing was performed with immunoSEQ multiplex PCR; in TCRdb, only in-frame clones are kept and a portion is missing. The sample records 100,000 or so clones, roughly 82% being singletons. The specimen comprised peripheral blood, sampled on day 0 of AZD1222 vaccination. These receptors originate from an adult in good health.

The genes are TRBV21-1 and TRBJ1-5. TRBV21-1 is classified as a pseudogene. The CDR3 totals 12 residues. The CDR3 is CARSDGLAPQHF. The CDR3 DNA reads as TGTGCCAGATCGGACGGACTTGCGCCCCAGCATTTT.

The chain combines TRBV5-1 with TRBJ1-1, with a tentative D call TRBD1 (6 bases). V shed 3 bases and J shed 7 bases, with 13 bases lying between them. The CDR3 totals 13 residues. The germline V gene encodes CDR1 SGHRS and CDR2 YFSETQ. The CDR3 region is CASSWTTGHEAFF. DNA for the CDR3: TGCGCCAGCAGCTGGACGACAGGCCATGAAGCTTTCTTT.

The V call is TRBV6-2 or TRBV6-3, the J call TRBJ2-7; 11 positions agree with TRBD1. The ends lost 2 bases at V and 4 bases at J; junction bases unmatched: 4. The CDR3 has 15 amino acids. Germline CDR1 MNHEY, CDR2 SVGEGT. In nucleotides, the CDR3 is TGTGCCAGCAGTTACCGGGACAGGGGGGATTACGAGCAGTACTTC. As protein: CASSYRDRGDYEQYF.

The CDR3 sequence: CASSVEGAGGYTF. CDR3 bases: TGTGCCAGCAGTGTCGAGGGGGCAGGCGGCTACACCTTC. The J gene is TRBJ1-2, the V gene TRBV2, with 7 bases lining up with TRBD1. V gave up 4 bases and J gave up 8 bases; unmatched junction bases: 7. The CDR3 spans 13 residues. The germline CDR1 and CDR2 sequences are SNHLY and FYNNEI.

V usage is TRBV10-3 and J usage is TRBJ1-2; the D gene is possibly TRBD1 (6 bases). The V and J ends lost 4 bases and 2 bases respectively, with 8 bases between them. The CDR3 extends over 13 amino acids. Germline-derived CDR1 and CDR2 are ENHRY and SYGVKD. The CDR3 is CAISATGNYGYTF. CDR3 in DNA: TGTGCCATCAGTGCGACAGGCAACTATGGCTACACCTTC.

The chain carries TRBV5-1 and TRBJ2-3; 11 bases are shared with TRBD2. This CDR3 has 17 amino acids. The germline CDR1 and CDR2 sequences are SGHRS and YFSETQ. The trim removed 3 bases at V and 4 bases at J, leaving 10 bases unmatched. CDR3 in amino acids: CASSWTLAGGTPDTQYF. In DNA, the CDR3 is TGCGCCAGCAGCTGGACGCTAGCGGGGGGCACCCCAGATACGCAGTATTTT.

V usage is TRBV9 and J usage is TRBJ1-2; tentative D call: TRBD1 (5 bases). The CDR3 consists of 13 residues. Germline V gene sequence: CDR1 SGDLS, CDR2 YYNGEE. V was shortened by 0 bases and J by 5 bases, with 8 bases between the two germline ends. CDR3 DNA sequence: TGTGCCAGCAGCGTAGAAGGGGTTTATGGCTACACCTTC. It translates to CASSVEGVYGYTF.

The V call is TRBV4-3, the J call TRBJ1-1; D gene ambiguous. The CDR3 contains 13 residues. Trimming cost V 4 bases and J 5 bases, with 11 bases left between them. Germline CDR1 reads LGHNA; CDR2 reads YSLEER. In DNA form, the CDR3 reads TGCGCCAGCAGCCTGGGGATTCGTACTGAAGCTTTCTTT. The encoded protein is CASSLGIRTEAFF.

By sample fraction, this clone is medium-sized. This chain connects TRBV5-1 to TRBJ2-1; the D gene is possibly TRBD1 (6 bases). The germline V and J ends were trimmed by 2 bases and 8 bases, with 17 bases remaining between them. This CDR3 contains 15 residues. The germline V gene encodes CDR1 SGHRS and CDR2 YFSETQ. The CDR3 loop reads CASSLRQGKRDEQFF. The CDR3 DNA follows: TGCGCCAGCAGCTTAAGGCAGGGGAAAAGGGATGAGCAGTTCTTC.

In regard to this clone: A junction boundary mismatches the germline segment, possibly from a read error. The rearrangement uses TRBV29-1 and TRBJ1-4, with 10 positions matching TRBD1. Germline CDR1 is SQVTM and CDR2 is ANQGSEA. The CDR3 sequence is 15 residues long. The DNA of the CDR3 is TGCAGCGTCGAAGGGACAGGGGAAACTAATGAAAAACTGTTTTTT. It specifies CSVEGTGETNEKLFF.

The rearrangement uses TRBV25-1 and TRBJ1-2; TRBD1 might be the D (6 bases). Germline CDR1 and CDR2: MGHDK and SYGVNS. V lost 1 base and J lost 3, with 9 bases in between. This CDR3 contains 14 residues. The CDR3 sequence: CASSELGGDYGYTF. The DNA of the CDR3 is TGTGCCAGCAGTGAATTAGGGGGGGACTATGGCTACACCTTC.

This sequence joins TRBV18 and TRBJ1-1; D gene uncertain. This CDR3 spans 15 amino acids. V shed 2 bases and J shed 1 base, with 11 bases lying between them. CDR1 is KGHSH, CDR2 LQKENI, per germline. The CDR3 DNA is TGTGCCAGCTCACCAAGTGGGTTCCGGAACACTGAAGCTTTCTTT. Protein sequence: CASSPSGFRNTEAFF. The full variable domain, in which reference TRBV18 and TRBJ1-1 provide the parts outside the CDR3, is NAGVMQNPRHLVRRRGQEARLRCSPMKGHSHVYWYRQLPEEGLKFMVYLQKENIIDESGMPKERFSAEFPKEGPSILRIQQVVRGDSAAYFCASSPSGFRNTEAFFGQGTRLTVV.

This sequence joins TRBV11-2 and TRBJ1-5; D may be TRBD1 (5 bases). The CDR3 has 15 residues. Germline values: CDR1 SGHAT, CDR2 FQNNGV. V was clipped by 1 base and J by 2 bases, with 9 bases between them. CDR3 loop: CASSLGWDGNQPQHF. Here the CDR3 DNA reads TGTGCCAGCAGCTTAGGGTGGGACGGCAATCAGCCCCAGCATTTT.

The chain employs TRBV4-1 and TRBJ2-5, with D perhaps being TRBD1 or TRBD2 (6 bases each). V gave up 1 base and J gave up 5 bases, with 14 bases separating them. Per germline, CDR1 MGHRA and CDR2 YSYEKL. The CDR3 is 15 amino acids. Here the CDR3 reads CASSQGTGAMETQYF. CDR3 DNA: TGCGCCAGCAGCCAAGGAACGGGGGCGATGGAGACCCAGTACTTC.

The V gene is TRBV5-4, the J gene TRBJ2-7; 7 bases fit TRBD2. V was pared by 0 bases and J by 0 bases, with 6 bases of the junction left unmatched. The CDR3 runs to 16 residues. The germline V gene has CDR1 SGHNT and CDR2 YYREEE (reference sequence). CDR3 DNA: TGTGCCAGCAGCTTGGAGGCGGGGGAAGGCTCCTACGAGCAGTACTTC. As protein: CASSLEAGEGSYEQYF.

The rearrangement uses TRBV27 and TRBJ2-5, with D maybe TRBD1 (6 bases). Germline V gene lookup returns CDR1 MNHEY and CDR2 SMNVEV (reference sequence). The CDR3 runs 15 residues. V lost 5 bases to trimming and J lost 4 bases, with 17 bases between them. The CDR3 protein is CASSPPRGNGETQYF. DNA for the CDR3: TGTGCCAGCAGTCCTCCGAGGGGGAACGGAGAGACCCAGTACTTC.

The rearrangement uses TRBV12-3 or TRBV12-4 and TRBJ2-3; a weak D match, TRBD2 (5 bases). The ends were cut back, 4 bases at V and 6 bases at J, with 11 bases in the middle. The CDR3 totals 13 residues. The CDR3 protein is CASSSLGVDTQYF. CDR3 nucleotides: TGTGCCAGCAGTTCCCTCGGGGTGGATACGCAGTATTTT.

CDR3 bases: TGTGCCAGCAGCTTAGAGTTTGCAGATACGCAGTATTTT. Residues: CASSLEFADTQYF. V and J are TRBV7-2 and TRBJ2-3, with no clear D. Trimming took off 1 base at V and 4 bases at J, with 6 bases between the two ends. Germline V lookup: CDR1 SGHTA, CDR2 FQGNSA. The CDR3 length is 13 residues.